The entry below gives a single TCR beta chain sequence along with its context. Its antigen remains unknown. The table came from immunoSEQ multiplex PCR; TCRdb's copy has only in-frame clones and leaves some out. The profile covers more than 150,000 clones, with around 88% appearing a single time and approximately 6% taken by the ten largest. This entry belongs to a study of Ad26.COV2.S vaccination and SARS-CoV-2 variants. V was clipped by 0 bases and J by 3 bases; unmatched bases: 6. Germline V lookup: CDR1 SGHNT, CDR2 YYREEE (reference sequence). This CDR3 has 16 amino acids. Whole-study findings and limits: Possibly, TCR breadth and depth analyses underestimated total T cell responses. Whether participants received vaccine or placebo, their non-spike TCR breadth was similar. Greater spike-specific TCR breadth was seen in vaccine recipients than in placebo recipients.

Specimen: peripheral blood, collected after recovery from COVID-19. The rearrangement joins TRBV5-4 to TRBJ2-3; 8 bases line up with TRBD1. This TCR was recovered from a human donor who had recovered from COVID-19. The CDR3 loop reads CASSLAGDRITDTQYF. The CDR3 DNA reads TGTGCCAGCAGCTTGGCCGGGGACAGGATAACAGATACGCAGTATTTT.